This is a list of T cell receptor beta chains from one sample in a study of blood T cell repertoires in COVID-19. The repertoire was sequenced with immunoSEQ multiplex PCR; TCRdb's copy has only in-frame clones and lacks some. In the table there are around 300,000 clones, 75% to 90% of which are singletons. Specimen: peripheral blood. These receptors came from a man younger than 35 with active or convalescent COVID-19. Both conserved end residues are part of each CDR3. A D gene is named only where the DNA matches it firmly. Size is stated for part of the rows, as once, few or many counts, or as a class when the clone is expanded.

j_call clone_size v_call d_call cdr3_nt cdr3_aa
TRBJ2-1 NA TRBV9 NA TGTGCCAGCAGCGTAGGGGGCGGCTCCTACAATGAGCAGTTCTTC CASSVGGGSYNEQFF
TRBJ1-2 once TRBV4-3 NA TGCGCCAGCAGCCAAGACCGGGGGAGGGATGGCTACACCTTC CASSQDRGRDGYTF
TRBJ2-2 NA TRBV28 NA TGTGCCAGCTTTTCTATAAACACCGGGGAGCTGTTTTTT CASFSINTGELFF
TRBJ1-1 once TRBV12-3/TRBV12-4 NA TGTGCCAGCACGAGGGTTGGTACTGAAGCTTTCTTT CASTRVGTEAFF
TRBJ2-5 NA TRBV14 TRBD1 TGTGCCAGCAGCCAATACAGGGGGGAGACCCAGTACTTC CASSQYRGETQYF
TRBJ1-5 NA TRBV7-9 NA TGTGCCAGCAGCTTAGATACGGATCAGCCCCAGCATTTT CASSLDTDQPQHF
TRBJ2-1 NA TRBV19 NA TGTGCCAGTAGTATAGTGACTAGCAATGAGCAGTTCTTC CASSIVTSNEQFF
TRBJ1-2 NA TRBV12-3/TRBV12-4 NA TGTGCCAGCAGTCCCTCAGGGGCGTGCACCTTC CASSPSGACTF
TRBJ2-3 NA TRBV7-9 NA TGTGCCAGCAGTTTGACAGAGGCGAGGACAGATACGCAGTATTTT CASSLTEARTDTQYF
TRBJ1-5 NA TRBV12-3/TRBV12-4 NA TGTGCCAGCAGGGCAGGGATTCAGCCCCAGCATTTT CASRAGIQPQHF
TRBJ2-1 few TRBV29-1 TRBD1 TGCAGCGCCCAGGGAATAGGACAGGGGGTTAATGAGCAGTTCTTC CSAQGIGQGVNEQFF
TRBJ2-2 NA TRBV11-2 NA TGTGCCAGCAGCATACAGACAGGCTCGAACACCGGGGAGCTGTTTTTT CASSIQTGSNTGELFF
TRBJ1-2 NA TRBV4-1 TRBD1 TGCGCCAGCAGTCAAGATCCCAGGGGGCATCATGGCTACACCTTC CASSQDPRGHHGYTF
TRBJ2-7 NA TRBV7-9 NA TGTGCCAGCAGCTTAGCCTCCGGCGAGCAGTACTTC CASSLASGEQYF
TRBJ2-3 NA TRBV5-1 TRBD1 TGCGCCAGCAGCCCCGGACAGGTCCCTAGCACAGATACGCAGTATTTT CASSPGQVPSTDTQYF
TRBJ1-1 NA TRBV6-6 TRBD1 TGTGCCAGCCACGACAGGGGATACACTGAAGCTTTCTTT CASHDRGYTEAFF
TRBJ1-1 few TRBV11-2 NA TGTGCCAGCAGCTTGCGTTGGGGGGTTAGAGGAACTGAAGCTTTCTTT CASSLRWGVRGTEAFF
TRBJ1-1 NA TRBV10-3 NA TGTGCCATCAGTATGACAGGTCCCAACACTGAAGCTTTCTTT CAISMTGPNTEAFF
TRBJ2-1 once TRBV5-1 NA TGCGCCAGCAGCTCTCGGACTCCTCGGGGTGAGCAGTTCTTC CASSSRTPRGEQFF
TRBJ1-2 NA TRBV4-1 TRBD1 TGCGCCAGCAGACTTAACCCGGGACAGGGGAACTATGGCTACACCTTC CASRLNPGQGNYGYTF
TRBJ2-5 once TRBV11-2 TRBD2 TGTGCCAGCAGCTCGCTTTGGGGGGAGGGAGAGACCCAGTACTTC CASSSLWGEGETQYF
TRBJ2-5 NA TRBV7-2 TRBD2 TGTGCCAGCAGCTTTATCGCAATCTGGCGGGGGGGCTTCAAAGAGACCCAGTACTTC CASSFIAIWRGGFKETQYF
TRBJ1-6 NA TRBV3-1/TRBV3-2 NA TGTGCCAGCAGCACCCGGAAAGACAGTGATAATTCACCCCTCCACTTT CASSTRKDSDNSPLHF
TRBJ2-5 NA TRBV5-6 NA TGTGCCAGCAGCTCAGAACAGGGCCTAGAGACCCAGTACTTC CASSSEQGLETQYF
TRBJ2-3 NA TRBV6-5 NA TGTGCCAGCAGTACCCTGAGGGGCACAGATACGCAGTATTTT CASSTLRGTDTQYF
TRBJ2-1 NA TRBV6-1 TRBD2 TGTGCCAGCAGTGAAGGGAGCGGGACGAACAATGAGCAGTTCTTC CASSEGSGTNNEQFF